These 32 T cell receptor beta chains originate from one sample sequenced in a study of cytomegalovirus exposure and HLA in healthy donors. The PCR employed 60 Vbeta primers together with 13 Jbeta primers. TCRdb's copy holds only in-frame clones and misses some; the assay was immunoSEQ multiplex PCR. The specimen's table records approximately 130,000 clones. The sequencing sample was made of PBMCs. These receptor sequences come from a woman aged 55 to 70 in good health and CMV-seronegative.

Of note for this clone: The junction departs from germline at one end; a sequencing error may be responsible. This chain links TRBV28 with TRBJ2-7; TRBD2 matches 9 bases. There are 14 residues in the CDR3. CDR1 MDHEN and CDR2 SYDVKM come from the germline V gene. Written as DNA, the CDR3 is TGTGCCAGCAGTTTATTGGGGGGGCTAGCGGGGACCCGCTTC. It yields the protein CASSLLGGLAGTRF.

The CDR3 bases are TGTGCCAGCAGCGAGACAGGGGAACCTACCGAGCAGTACTTC. It codes for CASSETGEPTEQYF. This chain connects TRBV7-9 to TRBJ2-7; 8 bases align to TRBD1. Unmatched junction bases numbered 9, after V lost 5 bases and J lost 6 bases. This CDR3 contains 14 residues. The V gene's germline CDR1 is SEHNR and CDR2 FQNEAQ (reference sequence). Full variable domain (rest looked up from reference TRBV7-9 and TRBJ2-7): DTGVSQNPRHKITKRGQNVTFRCDPISEHNRLYWYRQTLGQGPEFLTYFQNEAQLEKSRLLSDRFSAERPKGSFSTLEIQRTEQGDSAMYLCASSETGEPTEQYFGPGTRLTVT.

The genes are TRBV9 and TRBJ1-3; D call uncertain. V shed 0 bases and J shed 1 base, with 5 bases lying between them. The CDR3 spans 14 residues. Germline V gene data show CDR1 as SGDLS and CDR2 as YYNGEE. In DNA form, the CDR3 reads TGTGCCAGCAGCGTAGATCTGTCTGGAAACACCATATATTTT. Translated, it gives CASSVDLSGNTIYF. Full variable domain (remainder filled in from reference TRBV9 and TRBJ1-3): DSGVTQTPKHLITATGQRVTLRCSPRSGDLSVYWYQQSLDQGLQFLIQYYNGEERAKGNILERFSAQQFPDLHSELNLSSLELGDSALYFCASSVDLSGNTIYFGEGSWLTVV.

The chain links TRBV7-2 to TRBJ2-2; D is possibly TRBD2 (6 bases). CDR3 size: 14 residues. The V and J ends lost 5 bases and 4 bases respectively, with 11 bases between them. CDR1 is SGHTA, CDR2 FQGNSA, per germline. The CDR3: CASSPGTRTGELFF. The CDR3 DNA follows: TGTGCCAGCAGCCCAGGGACTCGCACCGGGGAGCTGTTTTTT. Variable domain in full (rest from reference TRBV7-2 and TRBJ2-2): GAGVSQSPSNKVTEKGKDVELRCDPISGHTALYWYRQSLGQGLEFLIYFQGNSAPDKSGLPSDRFSAERTGGSVSTLTIQRTQQEDSAVYLCASSPGTRTGELFFGEGSRLTVL.

CDR3 loop: CSAIRDEQFF. The CDR3 coding sequence is TGCAGTGCCATTCGGGATGAGCAGTTCTTC. The chain has TRBV20-1 and TRBJ2-1; no reliable D call. This CDR3 contains 10 residues. The germline gives CDR1 DFQATT, CDR2 SNEGSKA (reference sequence). The V gene lost 6 bases and the J gene lost 8 bases, with 8 bases spanning the gap.

The genes are TRBV28 and TRBJ1-1, with 10 bases aligning to TRBD1. V lost 3 bases and J lost 0; bases outside the gene matches: 10. The CDR3 covers 18 residues. Germline lookup yields CDR1 MDHEN and CDR2 SYDVKM. CDR3: CASSLPRDRGIMNTEAFF. As DNA, the CDR3 is TGTGCCAGCAGTTTGCCTCGGGACAGGGGAATCATGAACACTGAAGCTTTCTTT.

The chain has TRBV6-1 and TRBJ2-3, with 12 bases lining up with TRBD2. The CDR3 is 14 residues long. Unmatched junction bases numbered 3, after V lost 6 bases and J lost 5 bases. Germline CDR1 reads MNHNS; CDR2 reads SASEGT. The chain's CDR3 is CASSSLAGGDTQYF. The CDR3 DNA sequence: TGTGCCAGCAGCTCACTAGCGGGAGGAGATACGCAGTATTTT.

This chain connects TRBV5-4 to TRBJ2-3; 8 nucleotides align to TRBD2. Germline CDR1 reads SGHNT; CDR2 reads YYREEE (reference sequence). This CDR3 region has 16 residues. V shed 0 bases and J 3 bases; nucleotides not matched to a gene: 6. Here the CDR3 reads CASSLAGSGRTDTQYF. DNA for the CDR3: TGTGCCAGCAGCTTGGCCGGGAGCGGGAGAACAGATACGCAGTATTTT.

The chain recombines TRBV18 with TRBJ1-3; D not certain. Germline V lookup: CDR1 KGHSH, CDR2 LQKENI. V dropped 3 bases and J dropped 4 bases, with 19 bases sitting between them. The CDR3 spans 17 residues. The CDR3 reads CASSPTGSLRIGNTIYF. The CDR3 nucleotides read TGTGCCAGCTCACCCACCGGCAGTCTCAGGATAGGAAACACCATATATTTT.

The chain couples TRBV19 to TRBJ2-5; unclear D gene. CDR1 LNHDA and CDR2 SQIVND come from the germline V gene (reference sequence). This CDR3 contains 13 residues. V lost 1 base and J lost 7, with 10 bases in between. In nucleotides, the CDR3 is TGTGCCAGTAGTATAGGTCTGAGGAGGACCCAGTACTTC. Translation gives CASSIGLRRTQYF. Full variable domain (outside the CDR3, taken from reference TRBV19 and TRBJ2-5): DGGITQSPKYLFRKEGQNVTLSCEQNLNHDAMYWYRQDPGQGLRLIYYSQIVNDFQKGDIAEGYSVSREKKESFPLTVTSAQKNPTAFYLCASSIGLRRTQYFGPGTRLLVL.

This rearrangement joins TRBV6-5 to TRBJ1-3, with D unresolved. V lost 8 bases and J lost 2, with 13 bases in between. Germline V gene sequence: CDR1 MNHEY, CDR2 SVGAGI. CDR3 length: 14 residues. The CDR3 nucleotides read TGTGCCAGCCGGTCGAGGAGAACTGGAAACACCATATATTTT. Residues: CASRSRRTGNTIYF.

The rearrangement links TRBV6-5 to TRBJ1-1; D gene unclear. Trimming shortened V by 2 bases and J by 8 bases, and 12 bases separated the two germline ends. The CDR3 is 13 residues long. Per the germline V gene, CDR1 is MNHEY and CDR2 is SVGAGI. CDR3 sequence reads: CASSYLQVGEAFF. The CDR3, as DNA: TGTGCCAGCAGTTACCTGCAGGTTGGGGAAGCTTTCTTT.

This rearrangement joins TRBV2 to TRBJ2-7; the D gene is possibly TRBD2 (6 bases). V lost 3 bases to trimming and J lost 4 bases, with 10 bases between them. The germline V gene encodes CDR1 SNHLY and CDR2 FYNNEI. The CDR3 has 13 amino acids. The CDR3 loop reads CASSDELAYEQYF. The CDR3 DNA reads as TGTGCCAGCAGTGATGAACTAGCTTACGAGCAGTACTTC. Together with reference TRBV2 and TRBJ2-7, the CDR3 gives the full variable domain: EPEVTQTPSHQVTQMGQEVILRCVPISNHLYFYWYRQILGQKVEFLVSFYNNEISEKSEIFDDQFSVERPDGSNFTLKIRSTKLEDSAMYFCASSDELAYEQYFGPGTRLTVT.

The chain is built from TRBV5-1 and TRBJ2-5, with unresolved D. CDR3 length: 14 amino acids. The V gene lost 7 bases and the J gene lost 2 bases, with 15 bases spanning the gap. Germline-derived CDR1 and CDR2 are SGHRS and YFSETQ. The CDR3 protein is CASHGDLGQETQYF. The CDR3 nucleotides read TGCGCCAGCCACGGAGATTTAGGACAAGAGACCCAGTACTTC. Full variable domain (outside the CDR3, taken from reference TRBV5-1 and TRBJ2-5): KAGVTQTPRYLIKTRGQQVTLSCSPISGHRSVSWYQQTPGQGLQFLFEYFSETQRNKGNFPGRFSGRQFSNSRSEMNVSTLELGDSALYLCASHGDLGQETQYFGPGTRLLVL.

The chain couples TRBV19 to TRBJ1-6, with 8 bases fitting TRBD1. With V trimmed by 8 bases and J by 0 bases, 9 bases remained unmatched. The CDR3 consists of 17 residues. CDR1 and CDR2 from the germline V gene are LNHDA and SQIVND (reference sequence). The CDR3 region is CASSAGTGYSYNSPLHF. The CDR3 nucleotides read TGTGCCAGTTCTGCCGGGACAGGCTACTCCTATAATTCACCCCTCCACTTT.

The J gene is TRBJ1-2, the V gene TRBV11-2; 9 bases are a match to TRBD1. The J segment lost 7 bases and the V segment lost 5 bases, leaving 11 bases of the junction unmatched. There are 15 residues in the CDR3. Germline V gene data show CDR1 as SGHAT and CDR2 as FQNNGV. CDR3 nucleotides: TGTGCCAGCAGCCTACGACAGGGGGGTCGTGGTGGCTACACCTTC. Translation gives CASSLRQGGRGGYTF.

The V call is TRBV5-6, the J call TRBJ1-2; 7 bases are shared with TRBD1. V shed 0 bases, J shed 4 bases, and the junction held 0 bases outside the gene matches. This CDR3 has 13 residues. CDR1 and CDR2 from the germline V gene are SGHDT and YYEEEE. The CDR3 region has the DNA TGTGCCAGCAGCTTGGCAGGGGGCTATGGCTACACCTTC. The encoded protein is CASSLAGGYGYTF.

Points on this clone: The junction shows a germline mismatch at one end, possibly a read error. The rearrangement uses TRBV29-1 and TRBJ1-5; D is undetermined. Germline V gives CDR1 SQVTM, CDR2 ANQGSEA. The CDR3 totals 13 residues. CDR3 region: CSVGGDGNQSQHF. Here the CDR3 DNA reads TGCAGCGTTGGGGGAGATGGCAATCAGTCCCAGCATTTT.

This chain uses TRBV5-1 with TRBJ1-2; 9 positions agree with TRBD1. The V segment lost 4 bases and the J segment 2 bases; nucleotides outside the gene matches: 3. In germline, CDR1 is SGHRS, CDR2 YFSETQ. The CDR3 has 14 amino acids. The CDR3 bases are TGCGCCAGCAGCATGGGACAGGGAAACTATGGCTACACCTTC. Its translation: CASSMGQGNYGYTF.

The J gene is TRBJ1-4, the V gene TRBV6-6; the D gene is possibly TRBD1 (6 bases). The CDR3 sequence is 14 residues long. Trimming took 6 bases from V and 8 from J, leaving 16 bases between them. Germline CDR1 and CDR2: MNHNY and SVGAGI (reference sequence). DNA for the CDR3: TGTGCCAGCAGCCAGAACAGGGAGGGGGAAAAACTGTTTTTT. This sequence encodes CASSQNREGEKLFF.

The V gene is TRBV18, the J gene TRBJ2-5; no clear D gene. Germline V lookup: CDR1 KGHSH, CDR2 LQKENI. The V gene lost 0 bases and the J gene lost 4 bases, with 3 bases spanning the gap. CDR3 length: 12 amino acids. The DNA of the CDR3 is TGTGCCAGCTCACCACCCGGAGAGACCCAGTACTTC. Protein product: CASSPPGETQYF.

The chain is built from TRBV7-9 and TRBJ2-1; 11 bases map to TRBD2. V was clipped by 2 bases and J by 6 bases; unmatched bases: 0. Looked up from germline, CDR1 is SEHNR and CDR2 is FQNEAQ (reference sequence). The CDR3 contains 14 residues. CDR3 in DNA: TGTGCCAGCAGCTTAACTAGCGGGAGCAATGAGCAGTTCTTC. It is translated as CASSLTSGSNEQFF.

The gene calls are TRBV4-1 and TRBJ2-2; the D gene is possibly TRBD2 (6 bases). The ends were cut back, 1 base at V and 6 bases at J, with 15 bases in the middle. CDR1 is MGHRA, CDR2 YSYEKL, per germline. The CDR3 is 16 residues long. The CDR3 region is CASSQGRDGLPGELFF. DNA of the CDR3: TGCGCCAGCAGCCAAGGGCGGGACGGCCTCCCCGGGGAGCTGTTTTTT.

The chain uses TRBV5-1 and TRBJ2-7; 7 bases fit TRBD1. CDR3 length: 16 amino acids. CDR1 and CDR2 (germline): SGHRS, YFSETQ. The trim removed 0 bases at V and 5 bases at J, leaving 11 bases unmatched. DNA of the CDR3: TGCGCCAGCAGCTTGGCCCTTGGACAGGATGGCCACGAGCAGTACTTC. This translates into CASSLALGQDGHEQYF. Combining the CDR3 with reference TRBV5-1 and TRBJ2-7 gives the whole variable domain KAGVTQTPRYLIKTRGQQVTLSCSPISGHRSVSWYQQTPGQGLQFLFEYFSETQRNKGNFPGRFSGRQFSNSRSEMNVSTLELGDSALYLCASSLALGQDGHEQYFGPGTRLTVT.

This chain uses TRBV10-3 with TRBJ2-1; TRBD2 might be the D (5 bases). The germline gives CDR1 ENHRY, CDR2 SYGVKD. This CDR3 spans 13 amino acids. Trimming removed 6 bases at V and 8 bases at J, with 14 bases between. CDR3 DNA sequence: TGTGCCATCAGCCCAGCGGCCCAGGATGAGCAGTTCTTC. Its protein product is CAISPAAQDEQFF.

The genes are TRBV5-8 and TRBJ2-3; 8 bases align to TRBD2. Germline CDR1 SGHTS, CDR2 YDEGEE. V lost 4 bases to trimming and J lost 4 bases; unmatched junction nucleotides: 8. This CDR3 has 15 amino acids. The CDR3 region is CASSGGGSPPDTQYF. In DNA, the CDR3 is TGTGCCAGCAGCGGCGGGGGGTCGCCCCCAGATACGCAGTATTTT. Filled out from reference TRBV5-8 and TRBJ2-3, the complete variable domain reads EAGVTQSPTHLIKTRGQQATLRCSPISGHTSVYWYQQALGLGLQFLLWYDEGEERNRGNFPPRFSGRQFPNYSSELNVNALELEDSALYLCASSGGGSPPDTQYFGPGTRLTVL.

CDR3 protein: CASSSRQGAYGYTF. CDR3 nucleotide sequence: TGTGCCAGCAGTTCAAGACAGGGGGCTTATGGCTACACCTTC. The chain carries TRBV28 and TRBJ1-2; 10 positions agree with TRBD1. The germline gives CDR1 MDHEN, CDR2 SYDVKM. Trimming at V came to 4 bases and at J to 5 bases, leaving 4 bases not matched to a gene. CDR3 length equals 14 residues.

Note on this clone: This CDR3 is also generated by other DNA sequences in the sample. This rearrangement joins TRBV13 to TRBJ1-2, with 7 bases aligning to TRBD1. Germline V CDR1 and CDR2: PRHDT, FYEKMQ (reference sequence). CDR3 length equals 12 residues. Germline trimming cut 4 bases from V and 14 bases from J; bases unmatched to any gene: 10. The CDR3 nucleotides read TGTGCCAGCAGCTCCCGGACAGGAGCTAGTACCTTC. Its translation: CASSSRTGASTF.

V and J are TRBV10-3 and TRBJ2-1; perhaps TRBD2 as D (5 bases). Per germline, CDR1 ENHRY and CDR2 SYGVKD. The CDR3 spans 14 residues. V lost 4 bases, J lost 5 bases, and 12 bases lay in between. In DNA form, the CDR3 reads TGTGCCATCAGTGGCGGAAGGGAGAACAATGAGCAGTTCTTC. Translating it yields CAISGGRENNEQFF.

This chain uses TRBV19 with TRBJ2-5, with D maybe TRBD2 (5 bases). The DNA end is a closer match to TRBJ2-7, so the J assignment may be wrong. The CDR3 spans 13 residues. Germline V gene data show CDR1 as LNHDA and CDR2 as SQIVND (reference sequence). The DNA of the CDR3 is TGTGCCAGTAGTATAGCGGGATTCGACGAGCAGTACTTC. Translating gives CASSIAGFDEQYF.

This chain joins TRBV6-4 and TRBJ2-1, with 10 bases matching TRBD2. The CDR3 is 17 amino acids. Looked up from germline, CDR1 is MRHNA and CDR2 is SNTAGT. J lost 7 bases, V lost 5 bases, and 14 bases had no gene match. This CDR3 reads CASSPVRASGSINEQFF. CDR3 in DNA: TGTGCCAGCAGTCCCGTCAGAGCTAGCGGGAGTATAAATGAGCAGTTCTTC.

J is TRBJ2-1 and V is TRBV29-1; D may be TRBD1 (6 bases). This CDR3 has 12 residues. The V gene lost 3 bases and the J gene lost 10 bases, with 13 bases spanning the gap. Germline CDR1 reads SQVTM; CDR2 reads ANQGSEA. CDR3 residues: CSVEAGVHEQFF. CDR3 coding DNA: TGCAGCGTTGAGGCAGGGGTTCACGAGCAGTTCTTC.